A selection of T cell receptor beta chains follows, all from one sample in a study of CD8 T cells in acute hepatitis C reinfection. Data came from immunoSEQ multiplex PCR; TCRdb stores just in-frame clones and leaves some out. The sample has 38,000 or so clones; about 83% are singletons. The source material was naive CD8+ T cells from PBMCs. The source is a man in his thirties or forties with chronic hepatitis C. CDR3s include the opening cysteine and the closing phenylalanine or tryptophan. Fields, in order: clone size, D gene, V gene, J gene, CDR3 DNA, CDR3 protein. A D gene is named only where the DNA matches it firmly. Size is omitted from some rows. Given values are once, few, many or a class for expanded clones.

NA	NA	TRBV9	TRBJ1-1	TGTGCCAGCAGCGTCTCGGGGATGAACACTGAAGCTTTCTTT	CASSVSGMNTEAFF
NA	NA	TRBV19	TRBJ2-2	TGTGCCAGCGACGTCAACACCGGGGAGCTGTTTTTT	CASDVNTGELFF
NA	NA	TRBV5-6	TRBJ1-2	NA	CASSHFGEDDGYGYTF
NA	TRBD2	TRBV6-6	TRBJ2-1	TGTGCCGGCAGTTACGTAGCGGGTGAGCAGTTCTTC	CAGSYVAGEQFF
NA	NA	TRBV4-2	TRBJ1-6	TGTGCCAGCAGCCAAGACAGACTCTATAATTCACCCCTCCACTTT	CASSQDRLYNSPLHF
once	TRBD1	TRBV9	TRBJ1-2	TGTGCCAGCAGCTCTTCCCCGATACAGGGGGGGGACTATGGCTACACCTTC	CASSSSPIQGGDYGYTF
NA	NA	TRBV28	TRBJ1-5	TGTGCCAGCAGTTTTAATCAGCCCCAGCATTTT	CASSFNQPQHF
NA	NA	TRBV7-9	TRBJ2-6	TGTGCCAGCAGCTATTGGGAGCCCAGCTCTGGGGCCAACGTCCTGACTTTC	CASSYWEPSSGANVLTF
NA	NA	TRBV2	TRBJ1-2	TGTGCCAGCACGGGAAGTATCGATGGCTACACCTTC	CASTGSIDGYTF
NA	NA	TRBV2	TRBJ2-5	TGTGCCAGCCCCCGGTCCCGGGCTTTAGAGACCCAGTACTTC	CASPRSRALETQYF
NA	TRBD1	TRBV7-2	TRBJ2-7	TGTGCCAGCAGCCCCGGGACAGGGATTTACGAGCAGTACTTC	CASSPGTGIYEQYF
NA	NA	TRBV2	TRBJ2-7	TGTGCCAGCAGCCCCAGCTCCTACGAGCAGTACTTC	CASSPSSYEQYF
NA	NA	TRBV27	TRBJ1-5	TGTGCCAGCAGTTCGGCGTCTGTGGGTCAGCCCCAGCATTTT	CASSSASVGQPQHF
NA	NA	TRBV7-2	TRBJ1-4	TGTGCCAGCAGCCCCTCCGATAGAGGTGAAAAACTGTTTTTT	CASSPSDRGEKLFF
NA	NA	TRBV11-2	TRBJ2-7	TGTGCCAGCAGCCCCGGGCGCTACGAGCAGTACTTC	CASSPGRYEQYF
NA	NA	TRBV5-5	TRBJ1-1	TGTGCCAGCAGGAGAGCCGGGGGGTATTGGACTGAAGCTTTCTTT	CASRRAGGYWTEAFF
NA	NA	TRBV29-1	TRBJ1-2	TGCAGCGTTGAGTCGCCCGGGATCGAGGGCTACACCTTC	CSVESPGIEGYTF
NA	NA	TRBV20-1	TRBJ1-2	TGCAGTGCTAGCCCTGGCTACACCTTC	CSASPGYTF
NA	NA	TRBV6-1	TRBJ1-2	TGTGCCAGCAGTGACGCGGCAGGGGCTACTGTGTATGGCTACACCTTC	CASSDAAGATVYGYTF
NA	NA	TRBV6-1	TRBJ1-5	TGTGCCAGCAGTGAAGCATTCAGGGGTAATCAGCCCCAGCATTTT	CASSEAFRGNQPQHF
NA	TRBD2	TRBV6-5	TRBJ2-1	TGTGCCAGCAGTGGACTAGCGGGAGCCAGAAATGAGCAGTTCTTC	CASSGLAGARNEQFF
NA	NA	TRBV6-4	TRBJ1-1	TGTGCCAGCAGAGGGGCCGCGGGCACTGAAGCTTTCTTT	CASRGAAGTEAFF
once	NA	TRBV19	TRBJ1-2	TGTGCCAGTTCCCCCGGGACGGATTTCTATGGCTACACCTTC	CASSPGTDFYGYTF
NA	NA	TRBV6-1	TRBJ1-2	TGTGCCAGCAGTGATAAGACTCCTTATGGCTACACCTTC	CASSDKTPYGYTF
NA	NA	TRBV5-1	TRBJ2-2	TGCGCCAGCAGCATCACTGGGGACACCGGGGAGCTGTTTTTT	CASSITGDTGELFF
NA	TRBD2	TRBV5-6	TRBJ2-7	TGTGCCAGCAGGTCCGGACTAGCGGAGGTTGGCTACGAGCAGTACTTC	CASRSGLAEVGYEQYF
NA	TRBD2	TRBV2	TRBJ2-5	TGTGCCAGCAGTGTTCCCACCGGGACTAGCGGGGGGAACCTACAAGAGACCCAGTACTTC	CASSVPTGTSGGNLQETQYF
NA	NA	TRBV5-1	TRBJ1-1	TGCGCCAGCAGCTTCGGCAGCATGAACACTGAAGCTTTCTTT	CASSFGSMNTEAFF
NA	TRBD2	TRBV7-2	TRBJ2-3	TGTGCCAGCAGCTTACTAGCGGGGACCACAGATACGCAGTATTTT	CASSLLAGTTDTQYF
few	NA	TRBV19	TRBJ1-1	TGTGCCAGTAGTCTGAATGGGGGCGCTGAAGCTTTCTTT	CASSLNGGAEAFF
NA	TRBD1	TRBV25-1	TRBJ2-7	TGTGCCAGCAGTGAATCCGACAGGGGGCCTCGGCAGTACTTC	CASSESDRGPRQYF
once	NA	TRBV27	TRBJ2-7	TGTGCCAGCAGTCCTCGAGGTGGCAGCTCCTACGAGCAGTACTTC	CASSPRGGSSYEQYF
once	NA	TRBV10-2	TRBJ2-4	TGCGCCAGCAGTGCAAGGGCAGGGGGGAGTGGTATGGTACACTTC	CASSARAGGSGMVHF
NA	TRBD1	TRBV7-3	TRBJ2-1	TGTGCCAGCAGCTTCGGTTTGACAGGGACGAATGAGCAGTTCTTC	CASSFGLTGTNEQFF
NA	NA	TRBV19	TRBJ1-2	TGTGCCAGTAGTATCGGAAGCCAGTATGGCTACACCTTC	CASSIGSQYGYTF
NA	TRBD1	TRBV6-5	TRBJ2-5	TGTGCCAGCAGTTACAACAGGGGTCTGGAGACCCAGTACTTC	CASSYNRGLETQYF
NA	TRBD2	TRBV4-1	TRBJ2-1	TGCGCCAGCAGCCAAGTTGCGGGGGGTTACAATGAGCAGTTCTTC	CASSQVAGGYNEQFF
NA	NA	TRBV27	TRBJ1-5	TGTGCCAGCAGTTTATTAGGGAATCAGCCCCAGCATTTT	CASSLLGNQPQHF
NA	NA	TRBV6-5	TRBJ2-1	TGTGCCAGCAGCCCCGGGAACTACAATGAGCAGTTCTTC	CASSPGNYNEQFF
once	NA	TRBV27	TRBJ1-5	TGTGCCAGCAGTGTCAATGGGCAGCCCCAGCATTTT	CASSVNGQPQHF
NA	NA	TRBV7-6	TRBJ1-5	TGTGCCAGCAGCCCCTCCGGGGACTGGAGTCCCCAGCATTTT	CASSPSGDWSPQHF
NA	NA	TRBV10-2	TRBJ2-7	TGCGCCACCAATCCCTCATCCGGGTTTAGCTCCTACGAGCAGTACTTC	CATNPSSGFSSYEQYF
NA	NA	TRBV11-1	TRBJ2-7	TGTGCCAGCAGCCCCATAGACTCCTCCTACGAGCAGTACTTC	CASSPIDSSYEQYF
NA	NA	TRBV7-2	TRBJ1-1	TGTGCCAGCAGCCTGTGGGGGCCCACTGAAGCTTTCTTT	CASSLWGPTEAFF
NA	TRBD1	TRBV9	TRBJ2-3	TGTGCCAGCAGCGTAGAGGCAGGGGGAACATCAGATACGCAGTATTTT	CASSVEAGGTSDTQYF
NA	NA	TRBV13	TRBJ2-4	TGTGCCAGCAGCCAGGGACAAAACATTCAGTACTTC	CASSQGQNIQYF
NA	TRBD1	TRBV19	TRBJ1-1	TGTGCCAGTACCTGGACAGGGGTAAACACTGAAGCTTTCTTT	CASTWTGVNTEAFF
NA	TRBD2	TRBV5-4	TRBJ2-1	TGTGCCAGCAGCATACTAGCGGGGGGGCCTTTCTCGCAGTTCTTC	CASSILAGGPFSQFF
NA	NA	TRBV19	TRBJ2-1	TGTGCCAGTAGTATAATTGAGGTCAGCTCCTACAATGAGCAGTTCTTC	CASSIIEVSSYNEQFF
NA	TRBD2	TRBV9	TRBJ2-3	TGTGCCAGCAGCGGCGGACTAGCGGGGGGAAGAGATACGCAGTATTTT	CASSGGLAGGRDTQYF
NA	NA	TRBV19	TRBJ1-1	TGTGCCAGTAGCCGGAACACTGAAGCTTTCTTT	CASSRNTEAFF
NA	NA	TRBV6-5	TRBJ1-1	TGTGCCAGCAGTTACTCAAACGTGAACACTGAAGCTTTCTTT	CASSYSNVNTEAFF
NA	NA	TRBV11-1	TRBJ2-1	TGTGCCAGCCGGGTGGCAGGGGACAATGAGCAGTTCTTC	CASRVAGDNEQFF
NA	NA	TRBV9	TRBJ2-2	TGTGCCAGCAGCGTAGCGGGGGCGAACACCGGGGAGCTGTTTTTT	CASSVAGANTGELFF
NA	TRBD2	TRBV7-8	TRBJ2-1	TGTGCCAGCAGCTGGGATGATAGCGGGGGGAGCTCCTACAATGAGCAGTTCTTC	CASSWDDSGGSSYNEQFF